This T cell receptor beta chain was sequenced for a study of CD8+CD57+ T cells in acquired aplastic anemia (dated by TCRdb to between 2018 and 2020). Regarding the complete study: DNA extracted from sorted CD4+ and CD8+ cells had a mean of around 3.3 ug, with a range of roughly 0.2 to 27.4 ug. CD8+CD57+ expansion was defined as frequency above the mean frequency observed in healthy subjects. The investigation overall reported the following: Approximately 27 CD8+ CDR3 sequences were found in both patients and controls but appeared to be highly expressed in patients and within the immunodominant clones of the patients. CD8+ Simpson's diversity did not differ significantly between patients and healthy controls (P=0.060).

At least ten counts were recorded for this clonotype. This receptor's antigen is unknown. Base qualities were left out, and no much larger clone turns up one base away. The patients picked for sequencing were ones in whom flow cytometry had shown an expansion of CD8+CD57+ cells. Every patient had a diagnosis of severe acquired aplastic anemia based on International Study of Aplastic Anemia and Agranulocytosis and Camitta criteria. At the time blood was sampled, none of the patients had received any therapy. The study deep-sequenced TCR repertoires of sorted CD4+ and CD8+ blood T cells from severe aplastic anemia patients and healthy subjects. In the USA, patient enrollment took place under clinicaltrials.gov protocols 00001620, 01623167, 00001397, 00071045, 00081523 and 00961064. Ficoll-Paque density gradient centrifugation was used to isolate peripheral blood mononuclear cells. CD4+ and CD8+ T cells were sorted by FACS or magnetic beads before DNA extraction.

Genomic DNA served as template for TCR beta VDJ combination and CDR3 sequence profiling. An Illumina HiSeq 2000 was the platform used for TCR repertoire sequencing. In the paper's pipeline: Repertoire assessment relied on Simpson's diversity index, CDR3 size and DJ length profiles, and TRBV/TRBJ rearrangement plots. The most abundant DNA sequence in the deep sequencing data was taken as the immunodominant clone. CDR3 amino acid sequences were screened for sharing across subjects and compared with published repertoires and the VDJdb database. TCRdb ran its own pipeline on the public reads, namely fastp trimming at Q25 and MiXCR clone calling, and kept in-frame beta chains. When rows share a CDR3 protein, they turn into one entry using the most common DNA and genes. TCRdb's processing, not the authors', yielded these V and J calls. This sample is represented by 450,000 to 600,000 distinct CDR3 sequences; around 30% of them were singletons. The top ten hold roughly 0.8% of the sample.

This receptor was obtained from a human donor with aplastic anemia. Sample: sorted CD4+, CD8+, or CD8+CD57+ T cells (not recorded which) from PBMCs.

The CDR3 loop reads CASSGTGNQPQHF. The DNA is TGTGCCAGCAGTGGGACAGGCAATCAGCCCCAGCATTTT. Recombination joined TRBV12-3 or TRBV12-4 with TRBJ1-5, with 7 junctional bases fitting TRBD1. V and J are trimmed by 5 bases and 2 bases, and the gene matches miss 0 bases of the junction. The CDR3 spans 13 residues, from the cysteine through the phenylalanine. Only the CDR3 DNA is retained, 39 bases long and in frame from the first base.